Detailed here is one T cell receptor (beta chain). The sample comes from a study of PD-L1 blockade in urothelial cancer. V was clipped by 1 base and J by 6 bases; unmatched bases: 9. Germline V CDR1 and CDR2: MDHEN, SYDVKM. The length of the CDR3 is 16 residues. The assay was immunoSEQ multiplex PCR, and TCRdb's table has in-frame clones only and misses some. In the table there are about 56,000 clones, about 86% of which are singletons. The starting material was PBMCs, obtained around atezolizumab (anti-PD-L1) treatment. The clonotype originates from a man over 45 with urothelial cancer. The chain has TRBV28 and TRBJ2-4, with 7 bases aligning to TRBD2. The CDR3 DNA reads as TGTGCCAGCAGTTTATTGGGAGGGACTTTGGGAAACATTCAGTACTTC. This gives the protein CASSLLGGTLGNIQYF.